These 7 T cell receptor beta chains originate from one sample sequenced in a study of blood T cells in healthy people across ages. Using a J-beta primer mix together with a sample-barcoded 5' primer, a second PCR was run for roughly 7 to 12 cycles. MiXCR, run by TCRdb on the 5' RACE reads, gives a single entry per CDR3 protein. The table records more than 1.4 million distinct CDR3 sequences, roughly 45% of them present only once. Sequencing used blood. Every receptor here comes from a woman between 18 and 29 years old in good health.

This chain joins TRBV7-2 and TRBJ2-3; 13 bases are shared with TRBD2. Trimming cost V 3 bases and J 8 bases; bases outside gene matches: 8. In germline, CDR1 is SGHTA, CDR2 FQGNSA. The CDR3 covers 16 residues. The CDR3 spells CASSFGTSGISGTQYF. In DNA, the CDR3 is TGTGCCAGCAGCTTTGGGACTAGCGGGATCTCAGGTACGCAGTATTTT.

CDR3 sequence: CSVLNWDRADTQYF. The DNA of the CDR3 is TGCAGCGTCTTGAATTGGGACAGGGCAGATACGCAGTATTTT. This chain joins TRBV29-1 and TRBJ2-3; 9 bases map to TRBD1. The CDR3 runs 14 residues. V lost 6 bases and J lost 4; bases outside the gene matches: 8. CDR1 and CDR2 from the germline V gene are SQVTM and ANQGSEA.

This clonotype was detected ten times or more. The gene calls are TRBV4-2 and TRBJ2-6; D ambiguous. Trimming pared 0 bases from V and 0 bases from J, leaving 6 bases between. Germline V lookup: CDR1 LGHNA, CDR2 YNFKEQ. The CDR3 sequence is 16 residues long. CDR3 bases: TGTGCCAGCAGCCAAGACGGCAACTCTGGGGCCAACGTCCTGACTTTC. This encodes CASSQDGNSGANVLTF.

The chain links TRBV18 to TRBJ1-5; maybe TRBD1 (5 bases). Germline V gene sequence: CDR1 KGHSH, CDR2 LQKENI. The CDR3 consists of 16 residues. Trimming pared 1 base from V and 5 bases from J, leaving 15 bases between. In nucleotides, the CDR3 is TGTGCCAGCTCACCACAGGCCAGGGCTTTAGATCAGCCCCAGCATTTT. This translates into CASSPQARALDQPQHF.

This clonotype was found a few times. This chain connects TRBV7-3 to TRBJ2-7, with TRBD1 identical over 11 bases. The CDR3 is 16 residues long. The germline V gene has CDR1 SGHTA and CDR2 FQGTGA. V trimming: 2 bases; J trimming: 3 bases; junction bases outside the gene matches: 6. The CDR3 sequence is CASSLAGTGGSYEQYF. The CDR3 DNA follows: TGTGCCAGCAGCTTAGCCGGGACAGGGGGAAGCTACGAGCAGTACTTC.

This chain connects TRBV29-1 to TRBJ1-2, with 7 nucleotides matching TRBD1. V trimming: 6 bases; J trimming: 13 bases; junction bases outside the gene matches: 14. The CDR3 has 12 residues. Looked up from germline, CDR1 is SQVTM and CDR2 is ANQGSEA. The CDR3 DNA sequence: TGCAGCGTGAACCGGGACAGCGTACTTAGCACCTTC. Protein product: CSVNRDSVLSTF.

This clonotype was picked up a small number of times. DNA of the CDR3: TGTGCCAGCATTGATTATAGCAATCAGCCCCAGCATTTT. Translation gives CASIDYSNQPQHF. The chain employs TRBV6-6 and TRBJ1-5; no reliable D call. Per germline, CDR1 MNHNY and CDR2 SVGAGI (reference sequence). There are 13 residues in the CDR3. Trimming shortened V by 7 bases and J by 0 bases, and 7 bases separated the two germline ends.